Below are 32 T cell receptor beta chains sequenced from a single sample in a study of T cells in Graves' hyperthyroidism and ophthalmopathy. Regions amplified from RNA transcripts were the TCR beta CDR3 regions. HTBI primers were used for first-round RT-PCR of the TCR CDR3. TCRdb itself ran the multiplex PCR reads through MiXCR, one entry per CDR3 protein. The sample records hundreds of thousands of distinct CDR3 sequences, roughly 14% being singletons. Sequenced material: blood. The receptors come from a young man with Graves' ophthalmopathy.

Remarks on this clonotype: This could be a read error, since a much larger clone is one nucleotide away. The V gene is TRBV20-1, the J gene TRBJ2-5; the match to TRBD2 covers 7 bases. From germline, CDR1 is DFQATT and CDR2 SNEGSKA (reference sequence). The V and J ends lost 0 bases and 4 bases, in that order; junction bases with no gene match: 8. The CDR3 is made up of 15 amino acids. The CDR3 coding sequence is TGCAGTGCTAGAGATCGCCGACGGGGGGTAGAGACCCAGTACTTC. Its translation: CSARDRRRGVETQYF.

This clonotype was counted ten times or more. The CDR3 is CSVLGLAGRARTGELFF. CDR3 nucleotides: TGCAGTGTGCTGGGACTAGCGGGACGGGCCAGGACCGGGGAGCTGTTTTTT. The rearrangement uses TRBV20-1 and TRBJ2-2; 13 bases match TRBD2. CDR1 DFQATT and CDR2 SNEGSKA come from the germline V gene (reference sequence). Trimming removed 7 bases from V and 5 bases from J; junction bases left unmatched: 13. CDR3 size: 17 residues.

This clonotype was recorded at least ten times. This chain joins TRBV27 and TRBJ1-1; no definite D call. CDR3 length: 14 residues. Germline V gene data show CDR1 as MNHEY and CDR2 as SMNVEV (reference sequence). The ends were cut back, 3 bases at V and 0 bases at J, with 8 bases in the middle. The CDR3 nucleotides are TGTGCCAGCAGTTTCCAACGGATGAACACTGAAGCTTTCTTT. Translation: CASSFQRMNTEAFF.

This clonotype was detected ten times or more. Here the CDR3 reads CASSDQPPGTGFRETQYF. Written as DNA, the CDR3 is TGTGCCAGCAGTGATCAGCCCCCCGGGACAGGGTTCAGGGAGACCCAGTACTTC. The V gene is TRBV6-1, the J gene TRBJ2-5, with 9 bases lining up with TRBD1. Per germline, CDR1 MNHNS and CDR2 SASEGT. With V trimmed by 3 bases and J by 5 bases, 16 bases remained unmatched. CDR3 size: 18 residues.

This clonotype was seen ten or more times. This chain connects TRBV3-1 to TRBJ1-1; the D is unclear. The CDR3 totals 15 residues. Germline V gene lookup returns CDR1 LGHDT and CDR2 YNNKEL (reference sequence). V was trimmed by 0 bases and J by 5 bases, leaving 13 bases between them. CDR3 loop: CASSQEGHGVTEAFF. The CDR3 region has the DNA TGTGCCAGCAGCCAAGAAGGTCACGGGGTAACTGAAGCTTTCTTT.

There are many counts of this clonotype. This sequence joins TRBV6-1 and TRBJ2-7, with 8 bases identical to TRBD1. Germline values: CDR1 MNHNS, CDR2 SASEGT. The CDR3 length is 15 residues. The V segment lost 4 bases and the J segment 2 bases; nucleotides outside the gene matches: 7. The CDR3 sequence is CASSARTGKTYEQYF. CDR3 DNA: TGTGCCAGCAGTGCCCGGACAGGGAAAACCTACGAGCAGTACTTC.

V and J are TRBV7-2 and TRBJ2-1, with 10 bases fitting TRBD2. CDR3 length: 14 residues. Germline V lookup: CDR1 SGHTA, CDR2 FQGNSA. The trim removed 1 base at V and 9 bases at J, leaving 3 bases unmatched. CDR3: CASSLVSGGAEQFF. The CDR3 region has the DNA TGTGCCAGCAGCTTAGTGAGCGGGGGGGCTGAGCAGTTCTTC.

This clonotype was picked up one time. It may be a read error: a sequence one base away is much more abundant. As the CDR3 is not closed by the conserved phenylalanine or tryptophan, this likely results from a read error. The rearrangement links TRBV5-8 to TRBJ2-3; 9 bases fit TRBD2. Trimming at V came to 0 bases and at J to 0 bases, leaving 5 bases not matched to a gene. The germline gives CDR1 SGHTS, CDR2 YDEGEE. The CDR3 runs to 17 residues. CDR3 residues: CASSLGTSGSSTDTQYS. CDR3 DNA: TGTGCCAGCAGCTTGGGAACTAGCGGGTCTAGCACAGATACGCAGTATTCT.

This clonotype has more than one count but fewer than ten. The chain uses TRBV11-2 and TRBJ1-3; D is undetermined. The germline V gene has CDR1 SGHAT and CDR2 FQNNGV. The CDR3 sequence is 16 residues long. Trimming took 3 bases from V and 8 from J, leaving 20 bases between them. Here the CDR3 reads CASSLFGGGGVDTIYF. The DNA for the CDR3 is TGTGCCAGCAGCTTGTTCGGAGGTGGTGGGGTCGACACCATATATTTT.

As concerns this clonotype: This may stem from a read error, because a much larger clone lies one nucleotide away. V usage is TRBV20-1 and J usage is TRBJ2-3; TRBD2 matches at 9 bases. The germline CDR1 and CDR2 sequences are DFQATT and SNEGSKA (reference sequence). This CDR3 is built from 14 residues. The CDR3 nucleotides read TGCAGTGCTAGCGCGGGAGGGAGCAGAGATACGCAGTATTTT. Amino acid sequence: CSASAGGSRDTQYF.

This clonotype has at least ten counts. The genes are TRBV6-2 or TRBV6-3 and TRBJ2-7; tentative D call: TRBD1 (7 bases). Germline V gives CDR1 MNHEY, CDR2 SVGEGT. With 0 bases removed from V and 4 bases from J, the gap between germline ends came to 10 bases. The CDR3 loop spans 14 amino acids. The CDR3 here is CASSYSTGRYEQYF. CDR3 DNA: TGTGCCAGCAGTTACTCGACAGGGAGGTACGAGCAGTACTTC.

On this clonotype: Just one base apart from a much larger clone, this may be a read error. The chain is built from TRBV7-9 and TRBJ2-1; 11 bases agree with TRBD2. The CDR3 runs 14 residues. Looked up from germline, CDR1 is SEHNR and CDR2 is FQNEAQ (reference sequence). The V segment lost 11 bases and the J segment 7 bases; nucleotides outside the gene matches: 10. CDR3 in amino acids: CAAIAGGPFNEQFF. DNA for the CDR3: TGTGCCGCCATAGCGGGAGGGCCTTTTAATGAGCAGTTCTTC.

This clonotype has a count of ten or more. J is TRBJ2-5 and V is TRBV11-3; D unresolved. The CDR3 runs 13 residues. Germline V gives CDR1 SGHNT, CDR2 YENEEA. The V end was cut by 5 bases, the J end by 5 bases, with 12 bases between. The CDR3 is CASSREVGETQYF. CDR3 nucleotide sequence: TGTGCCAGCAGCCGAGAGGTCGGGGAGACCCAGTACTTC.

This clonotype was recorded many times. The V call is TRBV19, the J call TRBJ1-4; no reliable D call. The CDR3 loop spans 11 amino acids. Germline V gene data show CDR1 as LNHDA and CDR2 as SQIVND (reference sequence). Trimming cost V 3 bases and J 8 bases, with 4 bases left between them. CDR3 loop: CASSIGEKLFF. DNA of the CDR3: TGTGCCAGTAGTATCGGGGAAAAACTGTTTTTT.

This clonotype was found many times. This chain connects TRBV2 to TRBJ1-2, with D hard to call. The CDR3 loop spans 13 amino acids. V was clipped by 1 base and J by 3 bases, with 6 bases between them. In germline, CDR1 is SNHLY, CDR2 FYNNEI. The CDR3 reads CASSEGWDYGYTF. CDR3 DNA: TGTGCCAGCAGTGAAGGGTGGGACTATGGCTACACCTTC.

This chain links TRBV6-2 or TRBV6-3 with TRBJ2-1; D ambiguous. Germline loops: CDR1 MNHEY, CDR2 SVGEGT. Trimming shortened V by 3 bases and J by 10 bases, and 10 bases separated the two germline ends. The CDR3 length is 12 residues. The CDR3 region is CASSYLSQEQFF. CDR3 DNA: TGTGCCAGCAGTTATCTTTCCCAGGAGCAGTTCTTC.

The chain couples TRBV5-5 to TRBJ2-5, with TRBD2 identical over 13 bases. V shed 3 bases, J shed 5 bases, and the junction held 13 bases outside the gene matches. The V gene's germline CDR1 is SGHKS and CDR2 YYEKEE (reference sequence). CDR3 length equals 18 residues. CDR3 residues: CASSSGTSGIVVGETQYF. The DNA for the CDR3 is TGTGCCAGCAGCTCCGGGACTAGCGGGATTGTAGTAGGGGAGACCCAGTACTTC. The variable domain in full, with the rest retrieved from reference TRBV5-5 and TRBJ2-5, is DAGVTQSPTHLIKTRGQQVTLRCSPISGHKSVSWYQQVLGQGPQFIFQYYEKEERGRGNFPDRFSARQFPNYSSELNVNALLLGDSALYLCASSSGTSGIVVGETQYFGPGTRLLVL.

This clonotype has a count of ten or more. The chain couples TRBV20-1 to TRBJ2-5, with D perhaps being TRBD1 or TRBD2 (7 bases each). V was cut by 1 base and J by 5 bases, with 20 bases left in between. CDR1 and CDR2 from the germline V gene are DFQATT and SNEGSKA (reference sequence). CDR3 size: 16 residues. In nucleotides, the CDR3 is TGCAGTGCTAGAGGGTTACCGAGACAGGGAGGGGAGACCCAGTACTTC. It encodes CSARGLPRQGGETQYF.

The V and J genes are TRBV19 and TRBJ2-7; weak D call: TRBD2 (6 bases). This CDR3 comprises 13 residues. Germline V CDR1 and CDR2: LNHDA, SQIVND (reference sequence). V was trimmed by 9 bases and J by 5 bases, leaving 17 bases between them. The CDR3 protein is CASKGRPFDEQYF. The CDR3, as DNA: TGTGCCAGCAAGGGGAGGCCCTTTGACGAGCAGTACTTC.

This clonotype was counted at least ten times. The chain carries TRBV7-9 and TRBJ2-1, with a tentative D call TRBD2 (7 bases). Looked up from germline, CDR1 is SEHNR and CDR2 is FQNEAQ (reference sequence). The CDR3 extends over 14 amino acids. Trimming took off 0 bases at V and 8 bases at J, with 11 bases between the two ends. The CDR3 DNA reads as TGTGCCAGCAGCTTAGCGGGGGGGCCGTATGAGCAGTTCTTC. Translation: CASSLAGGPYEQFF.

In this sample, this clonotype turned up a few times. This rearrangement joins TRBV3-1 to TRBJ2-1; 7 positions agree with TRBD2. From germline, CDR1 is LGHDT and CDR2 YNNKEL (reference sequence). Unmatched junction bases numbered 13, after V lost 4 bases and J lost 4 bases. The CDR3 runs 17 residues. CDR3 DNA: TGTGCCAGCAGCCCTCCCCGGGTAGGGAGGGATTACAATGAGCAGTTCTTC. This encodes CASSPPRVGRDYNEQFF.

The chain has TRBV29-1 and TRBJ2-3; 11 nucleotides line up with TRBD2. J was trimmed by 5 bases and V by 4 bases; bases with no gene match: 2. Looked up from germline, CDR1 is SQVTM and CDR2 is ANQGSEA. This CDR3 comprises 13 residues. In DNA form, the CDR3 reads TGCAGCGTTGCTCTAGCGGGGGGAGATACGCAGTATTTT. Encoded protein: CSVALAGGDTQYF.

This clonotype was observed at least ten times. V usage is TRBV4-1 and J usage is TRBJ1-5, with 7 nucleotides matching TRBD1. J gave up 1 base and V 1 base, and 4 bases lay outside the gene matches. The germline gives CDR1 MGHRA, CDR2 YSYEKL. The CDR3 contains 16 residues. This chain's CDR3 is CASSQADRVSNQPQHF. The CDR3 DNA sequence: TGCGCCAGCAGCCAAGCCGACAGGGTGAGCAATCAGCCCCAGCATTTT.

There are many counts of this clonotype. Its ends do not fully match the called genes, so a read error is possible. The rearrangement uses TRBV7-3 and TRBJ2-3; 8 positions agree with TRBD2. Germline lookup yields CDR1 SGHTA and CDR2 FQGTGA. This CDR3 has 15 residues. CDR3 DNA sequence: TGTGCCAGCAGTTTAACGGGGGGGCGCACAGATACGCAGTATTTT. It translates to CASSLTGGRTDTQYF. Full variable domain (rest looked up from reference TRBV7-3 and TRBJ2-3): GAGVSQTPSNKVTEKGKYVELRCDPISGHTALYWYRQSLGQGPEFLIYFQGTGAADDSGLPNDRFFAVRPEGSVSTLKIQRTERGDSAVYLCASSLTGGRTDTQYFGPGTRLTVL.

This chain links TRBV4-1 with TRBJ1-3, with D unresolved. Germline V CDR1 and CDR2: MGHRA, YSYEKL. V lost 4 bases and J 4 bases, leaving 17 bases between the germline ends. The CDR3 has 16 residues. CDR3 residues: CASSPSVERRGNTIYF. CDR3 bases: TGCGCCAGCAGCCCCTCGGTCGAGAGGAGAGGAAACACCATATATTTT.

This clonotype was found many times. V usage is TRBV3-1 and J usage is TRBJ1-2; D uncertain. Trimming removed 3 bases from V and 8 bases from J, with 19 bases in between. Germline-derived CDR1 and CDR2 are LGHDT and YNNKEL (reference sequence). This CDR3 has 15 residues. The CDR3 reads CASSHGDGRRGGYTF. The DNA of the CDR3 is TGTGCCAGCAGCCACGGAGACGGAAGACGAGGAGGCTACACCTTC.

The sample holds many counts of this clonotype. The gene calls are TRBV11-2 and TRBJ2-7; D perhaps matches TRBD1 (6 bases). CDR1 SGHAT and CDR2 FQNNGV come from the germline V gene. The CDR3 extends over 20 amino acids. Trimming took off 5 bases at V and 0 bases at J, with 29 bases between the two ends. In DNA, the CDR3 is TGTGCCAGCAGCCAACCGCTACAGGGCCACCCTTCGAGGAGCTCCTACGAGCAGTACTTC. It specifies CASSQPLQGHPSRSSYEQYF.

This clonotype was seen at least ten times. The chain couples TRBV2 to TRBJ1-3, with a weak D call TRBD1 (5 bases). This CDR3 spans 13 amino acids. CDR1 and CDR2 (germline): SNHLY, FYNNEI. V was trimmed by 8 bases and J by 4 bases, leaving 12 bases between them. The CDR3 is CASSGPAGNTIYF. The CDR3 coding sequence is TGTGCCAGCTCGGGACCAGCGGGAAACACCATATATTTT.

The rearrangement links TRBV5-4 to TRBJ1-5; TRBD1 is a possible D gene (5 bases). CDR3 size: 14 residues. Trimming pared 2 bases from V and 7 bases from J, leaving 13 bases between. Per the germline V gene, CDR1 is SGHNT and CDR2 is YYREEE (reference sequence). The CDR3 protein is CASSFQGAGQPQHF. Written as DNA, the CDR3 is TGTGCCAGCAGCTTTCAGGGAGCAGGGCAGCCCCAGCATTTT.

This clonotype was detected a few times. The DNA for the CDR3 is TGCGCCAGCAGTGAGTCCGGGTGGTACGAGCAGTACTTC. Encoded protein: CASSESGWYEQYF. The chain is built from TRBV10-1 and TRBJ2-7; the D is unclear. The V gene's germline CDR1 is WNHNN and CDR2 SYGVQD (reference sequence). The CDR3 length is 13 residues. V shed 0 bases and J shed 4 bases, with 7 bases lying between them.

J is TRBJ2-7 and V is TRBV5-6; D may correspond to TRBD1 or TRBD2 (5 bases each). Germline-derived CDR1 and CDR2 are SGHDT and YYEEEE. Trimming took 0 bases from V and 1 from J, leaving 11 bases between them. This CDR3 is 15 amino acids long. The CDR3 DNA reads TGTGCCAGCAGCTTGGCCGGGACGGAATCCTACGAGCAGTACTTC. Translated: CASSLAGTESYEQYF.

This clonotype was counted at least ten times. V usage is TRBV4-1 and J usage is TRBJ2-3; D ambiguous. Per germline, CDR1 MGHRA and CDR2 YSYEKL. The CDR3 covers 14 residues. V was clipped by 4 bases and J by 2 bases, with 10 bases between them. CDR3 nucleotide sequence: TGCGCCAGCAGCCTCCTACTACCCACAGATACGCAGTATTTT. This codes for CASSLLLPTDTQYF.